These T cell receptor beta chains were read from a single sample in a study of cytomegalovirus exposure and HLA in healthy donors. Using immunoSEQ multiplex PCR, the repertoire was profiled, and TCRdb retains in-frame clones only, with some absent. The sample has roughly 150,000 clones, around 84% seen once. Sequenced material: PBMCs. The receptors were gathered from a woman younger than 35 in good health and CMV-seronegative. CDR3s include the opening cysteine and the closing phenylalanine or tryptophan. Each record gives: D gene, J gene, V gene, clone size, CDR3 DNA, CDR3 protein. The D gene is left open where the match is weak. Size tells how often a clone was seen (once, few, many) or the class of an expanded clone, and some rows leave it out.

D: NA; J: TRBJ1-2; V: TRBV5-1; size: NA; DNA: TGCGCCAGCAGCTTGGCAACAGGGCCGCGGAATGGCTACACCTTC; CDR3: CASSLATGPRNGYTF
D: NA; J: TRBJ1-3; V: TRBV5-1; size: NA; DNA: TGCGCCAGCAGCGGCGGGTCACGTCCCGGAAACACCATATATTTT; CDR3: CASSGGSRPGNTIYF
D: TRBD2; J: TRBJ2-1; V: TRBV19; size: once; DNA: TGTGCCAGTAGTAGATTAGCGGGGGGCTACAATGAGCAGTTCTTC; CDR3: CASSRLAGGYNEQFF
D: NA; J: TRBJ2-2; V: TRBV6-1; size: NA; DNA: TGTGCCAGCATAGGGGTTGACTCCCACACCGGGGAGCTGTTTTTT; CDR3: CASIGVDSHTGELFF
D: NA; J: TRBJ2-7; V: TRBV6-1; size: NA; DNA: TGTGCCAGCAGTTTCAACAGGCACGAGCAGTACTTC; CDR3: CASSFNRHEQYF
D: TRBD1; J: TRBJ2-5; V: TRBV6-1; size: few; DNA: TGTGCCAGCAGTGGACAGGGCCGCCGAGGGGAGACCCAGTACTTC; CDR3: CASSGQGRRGETQYF
D: TRBD1; J: TRBJ2-7; V: TRBV6-1; size: NA; DNA: TGTGCCAGCAGCTGGGACAGGGGCCCTCGTCGGCAGTACTTC; CDR3: CASSWDRGPRRQYF
D: TRBD2; J: TRBJ2-3; V: TRBV5-1; size: NA; DNA: TGCGCCAGCAGCTCGACTAGCGGGAGGGTAGATACGCAGTATTTT; CDR3: CASSSTSGRVDTQYF
D: NA; J: TRBJ2-6; V: TRBV6-6; size: NA; DNA: TGTGCCAGCAGACCCGAGGGCTCTGGGGCCAACGTCCTGACTTTC; CDR3: CASRPEGSGANVLTF
D: NA; J: TRBJ1-6; V: TRBV28; size: once; DNA: TGTGCCAGCATGAGGAATTCACCCCTCCACTTT; CDR3: CASMRNSPLHF
D: NA; J: TRBJ1-4; V: TRBV28; size: NA; DNA: TGTGCCAGCAGTAGGGGGTTTAATGAAAAACTGTTTTTT; CDR3: CASSRGFNEKLFF
D: TRBD1; J: TRBJ1-5; V: TRBV9; size: NA; DNA: TGTGCCAGCAGCGTAGGGACAGGGAAGGGGAATCAGCCCCAGCATTTT; CDR3: CASSVGTGKGNQPQHF
D: NA; J: TRBJ2-3; V: TRBV7-9; size: few; DNA: TGTGCCAGCACCCTCCTGTCGCGGCCGGATACGCAGTATTTT; CDR3: CASTLLSRPDTQYF
D: NA; J: TRBJ1-4; V: TRBV15; size: NA; DNA: TGTGCCACCGGGAGCCTTAATGAAAAACTGTTTTTT; CDR3: CATGSLNEKLFF
D: TRBD1; J: TRBJ2-7; V: TRBV28; size: NA; DNA: TGTGCCAGCAGACCGGGACAGGGGGGATTCGACGAGCAGTACTTC; CDR3: CASRPGQGGFDEQYF
D: TRBD2; J: TRBJ2-1; V: TRBV4-1; size: NA; DNA: TGCGCCAGCAGCCAAGATCGCGGCGGGAGCGCCTACAATGAGCAGTTCTTC; CDR3: CASSQDRGGSAYNEQFF
D: NA; J: TRBJ1-2; V: TRBV5-1; size: NA; DNA: TGCGCCAGCAGCTTGGACACCCGAGGCTACACCTTC; CDR3: CASSLDTRGYTF
D: NA; J: TRBJ1-2; V: TRBV28; size: NA; DNA: TGTGCCAGCAGTTTCCCCCCGGCAGGGAACTATGGCTACACCTTC; CDR3: CASSFPPAGNYGYTF
D: TRBD2; J: TRBJ2-1; V: TRBV6-1; size: NA; DNA: TGTGCCAGCAGCCAAACTAGCGGGACCTACAATGAGCAGTTCTTC; CDR3: CASSQTSGTYNEQFF
D: NA; J: TRBJ1-2; V: TRBV27; size: NA; DNA: TGTGCCAGCAGTTTATCAGGCAGGGGCTATGGCTACACCTTC; CDR3: CASSLSGRGYGYTF
D: NA; J: TRBJ2-7; V: TRBV6-1; size: NA; DNA: TGTGCCAGCAGTGAAGCGCATGGGCAGGTCTCCTACGAGCAGTACTTC; CDR3: CASSEAHGQVSYEQYF
D: TRBD1; J: TRBJ1-2; V: TRBV4-3; size: NA; DNA: TGCGCCAGCAGCCCGCTGGGACAGGGAAAAGGCTACACCTTC; CDR3: CASSPLGQGKGYTF
D: TRBD1; J: TRBJ1-2; V: TRBV15; size: NA; DNA: TGTGCCACCAGCAGAGGTACAGGGGAGGCTAACTATGGCTACACCTTC; CDR3: CATSRGTGEANYGYTF
D: NA; J: TRBJ1-3; V: TRBV18; size: NA; DNA: TGTGCCAGCTCACCACCGAACAGGGTGTTCTCTGGAAACACCATATATTTT; CDR3: CASSPPNRVFSGNTIYF
D: NA; J: TRBJ2-7; V: TRBV4-1; size: NA; DNA: TGCGCCAGCAGCTTAAGCTACGGGTGGGACGAGCAGTACTTC; CDR3: CASSLSYGWDEQYF
D: TRBD1; J: TRBJ1-2; V: TRBV6-6; size: NA; DNA: TGTGCCAGCAGTTACGGGACAGACCTTAACTATGGCTACACCTTC; CDR3: CASSYGTDLNYGYTF
D: TRBD2; J: TRBJ2-1; V: TRBV4-1; size: once; DNA: TGCGCCAGCAGCCACAAAAGACTAGCGGGGGAATACAATGAGCAGTTCTTC; CDR3: CASSHKRLAGEYNEQFF
D: NA; J: TRBJ2-4; V: TRBV2; size: NA; DNA: TGTGCCAGCGTTTTAGAAGTTACAGCCAAAAACATTCAGTACTTC; CDR3: CASVLEVTAKNIQYF
D: NA; J: TRBJ2-1; V: TRBV7-2; size: NA; DNA: TGTGCCAGCAGCCCGCAGGGGGGCGCCTACAATGAGCAGTTCTTC; CDR3: CASSPQGGAYNEQFF